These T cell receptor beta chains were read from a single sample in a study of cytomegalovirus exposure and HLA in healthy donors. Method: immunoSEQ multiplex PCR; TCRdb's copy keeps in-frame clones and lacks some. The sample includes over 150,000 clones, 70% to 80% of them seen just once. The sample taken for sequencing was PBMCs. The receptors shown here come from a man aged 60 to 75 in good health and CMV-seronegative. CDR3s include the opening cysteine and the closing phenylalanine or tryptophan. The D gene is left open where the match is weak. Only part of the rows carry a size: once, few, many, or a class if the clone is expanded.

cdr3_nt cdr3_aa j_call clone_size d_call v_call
TGTGCCAGCAGCTTGGACACCTGGCTCACCGGGGAGCTGTTTTTT CASSLDTWLTGELFF TRBJ2-2 . . TRBV7-9
TGTGCCAGCAGCACCCGGACTAGCGGGGGGAACAATGAGCAGTTCTTC CASSTRTSGGNNEQFF TRBJ2-1 . TRBD2 TRBV7-6
TGTGCCAGCAGCTTAGCCGGGGGCGGGGGAGAGACCCAGTACTTC CASSLAGGGGETQYF TRBJ2-5 . . TRBV7-2
TGTGCCAGCAGTTTTGCACCAGGGGTGGGAGATACGCAGTATTTT CASSFAPGVGDTQYF TRBJ2-3 . . TRBV28
TGTGCCAGCAGTTCGGACAGGGCCAATGAAAAACTGTTTTTT CASSSDRANEKLFF TRBJ1-4 few TRBD1 TRBV11-2
TGTGCCAGCAGTGAGACAGGGGCAGAGACCCAGTACTTC CASSETGAETQYF TRBJ2-5 . TRBD1 TRBV28
TGCGCCAGCAGCCAAGAGATAGCGGGGACCGGGGAGCTGTTTTTT CASSQEIAGTGELFF TRBJ2-2 few TRBD2 TRBV4-3
TGTGCCAGCGGGAGACCGAGAATTTCTGGGGCCAACGTCCTGACTTTC CASGRPRISGANVLTF TRBJ2-6 . . TRBV2
TGCAGCGTTTATGACAACGCCTACGAGCAGTACTTC CSVYDNAYEQYF TRBJ2-7 . . TRBV29-1
TGCGCCAGCAGCCAAGATCGGCTAGCGGGAGGTTGGACCCAGTACTTC CASSQDRLAGGWTQYF TRBJ2-5 . TRBD2 TRBV4-3
TGTGCCACCAGCAGAGAAAGACTAGGTCGTGCAGAGACCCAGTACTTC CATSRERLGRAETQYF TRBJ2-5 . . TRBV15
TGTGCCAGCAGTGACTCAGGTCCCCGACTAGCGGAGAGGAATGAGCAGTTCTTC CASSDSGPRLAERNEQFF TRBJ2-1 . TRBD2 TRBV6-4
TGTGCCAGCAGTTTATTCCCGGGACTAGCGGGAGCGGCCGGGGAGCTGTTTTTT CASSLFPGLAGAAGELFF TRBJ2-2 . TRBD2 TRBV28